This is a list of T cell receptor beta chains from one sample in a study of T cell responses to AZD1222 COVID-19 vaccine. TCRdb's copy holds only in-frame clones and misses some; the assay was immunoSEQ multiplex PCR. There are about 150,000 clones in the sample; approximately 90% occur only once, and less than 3.5% lies in the top ten. Sequenced material: peripheral blood, taken on day 0 of AZD1222 vaccination. All receptors derive from an adult in good health. CDR3s include the opening cysteine and the closing phenylalanine or tryptophan. Each record gives: V gene, clone size, D gene, J gene, CDR3 DNA, CDR3 protein. A D gene is named only where the DNA matches it firmly. For some rows the clone size is stated as once, few or many, or as a class when expanded; others skip it.

TRBV19	-	-	TRBJ1-5	TGTGCCAGTAGTATGCTACAGGAGAATCAGCCCCAGCATTTT	CASSMLQENQPQHF
TRBV6-2/TRBV6-3	-	TRBD2	TRBJ2-3	TGTGCCAGCAGTTACTCGTTAGCGGGTTACCGCACAGATACGCAGTATTTT	CASSYSLAGYRTDTQYF
TRBV20-1	-	-	TRBJ1-3	TGCAGTGCTAGTTTACAGGCAGCGGGAAACACCATATATTTT	CSASLQAAGNTIYF
TRBV4-3	-	-	TRBJ2-2	TGCGCCAGCAGCCAAGATGTTGTACCAGCTACCGGGGAGCTGTTTTTT	CASSQDVVPATGELFF
TRBV6-2/TRBV6-3	-	-	TRBJ2-1	TGTGCCAGCAGTTTACTCGGGGTGCAGTTAGGCAATGAGCAGTTCTTC	CASSLLGVQLGNEQFF
TRBV5-1	-	-	TRBJ2-7	TGCGCCAGCAGCCCCGTCACAGGAGGCGAGCAGTACTTC	CASSPVTGGEQYF
TRBV12-3/TRBV12-4	-	-	TRBJ1-1	TGTGCCAGCAGTTTCGGGGCTTCGGCTGAAGCTTTCTTT	CASSFGASAEAFF
TRBV19	-	-	TRBJ1-5	TGTGCCAGTACCCGGGACAGCAATCAGCCCCAGCATTTT	CASTRDSNQPQHF
TRBV5-1	few	-	TRBJ1-1	TGCGCCAGCAGCGGAAACCCGGGGGGGTTGAACACTGAAGCTTTCTTT	CASSGNPGGLNTEAFF
TRBV5-4	-	-	TRBJ1-2	TGTGCCAGCAGCCAGTGGGGGGCTGACTATGGCTACACCTTC	CASSQWGADYGYTF
TRBV20-1	-	-	TRBJ1-1	TGCAGTGCTAGTTCTATGAACACTGAAGCTTTCTTT	CSASSMNTEAFF
TRBV2	-	TRBD1	TRBJ2-2	TGTGCCAGCAGCCCGGGACAGGGGAACACCGGGGAGCTGTTTTTT	CASSPGQGNTGELFF
TRBV5-1	-	-	TRBJ1-6	TGCGCCAGCAGCGACCTCAGGGGAGGGAATAATTCACCCCTCCACTTT	CASSDLRGGNNSPLHF
TRBV5-1	-	-	TRBJ1-2	TGCGCCAGCAGCGAACAGAACTATGGCTACACCTTC	CASSEQNYGYTF
TRBV14	-	-	TRBJ1-2	TGTGCCAGCAGCCAAGGAGGGATCAGAGCTAACTATGGCTACACCTTC	CASSQGGIRANYGYTF
TRBV21-1	-	-	TRBJ2-3	TGTGCCAGCAGCAAAGCCGGCAGGGAAGATACGCAGTATTTT	CASSKAGREDTQYF
TRBV5-6	-	TRBD1	TRBJ2-1	TGTGCCAGCAGCCCGGGACAGGGACCCTACAATGAGCAGTTCTTC	CASSPGQGPYNEQFF
TRBV6-6	-	-	TRBJ1-1	TGTGCCAGCAGTTGGCAGGGTAGGAACACTGAAGCTTTCTTT	CASSWQGRNTEAFF
TRBV19	-	-	TRBJ1-2	TGTGCCAGTAGTATAAGGACAGATTATGGCTACACCTTC	CASSIRTDYGYTF
TRBV29-1	-	-	TRBJ1-1	TGCAGCGTTGGAACCACCACTGAAGCTTTCTTT	CSVGTTTEAFF
TRBV9	once	-	TRBJ1-2	TGTGCCAGCAGACACAGGGATAACTATGGCTACACCTTC	CASRHRDNYGYTF
TRBV4-2	once	-	TRBJ2-7	TGTGCCAGCAGCCAAGATCAGGCCTCCTACGAGCAGTACTTC	CASSQDQASYEQYF
TRBV20-1	-	-	TRBJ2-5	TGCAGTGCTACTCAAGAGACCCAGTACTTC	CSATQETQYF
TRBV6-2/TRBV6-3	few	-	TRBJ2-7	TGTGCCAGCAGTACAGGAGGCGAGCAGTACTTC	CASSTGGEQYF
TRBV28	-	-	TRBJ1-2	TGTGCCAGCAGATTCACAGGGTTGGGCTATGGCTACACCTTC	CASRFTGLGYGYTF
TRBV19	once	TRBD1	TRBJ2-5	TGTGCCAGTAATCAGGGACAGCAGCAGACCCAGTACTTC	CASNQGQQQTQYF
TRBV3-1/TRBV3-2	-	-	TRBJ1-5	TGTGCCAGCAGTCAGTCCTATAGCAATCAGCCCCAGCATTTT	CASSQSYSNQPQHF
TRBV4-3	-	-	TRBJ1-4	TGCGCCAGCAGCCAAGATTTACAGGGCTTTAATGAAAAACTGTTTTTT	CASSQDLQGFNEKLFF
TRBV7-8	-	-	TRBJ1-5	TGTGCCAGCAGAGGTCCTCGGGAGCCCCAGCATTTT	CASRGPREPQHF
TRBV9	-	TRBD2	TRBJ2-1	TGTGCCAGCAGCGCGGGGGGGCCCTCCTACAATGAGCAGTTCTTC	CASSAGGPSYNEQFF
TRBV5-1	once	-	TRBJ1-2	TGCGCCAGCAGCCAAGGGACGGCTAACTATGGCTACACCTTC	CASSQGTANYGYTF
TRBV4-3	-	-	TRBJ2-2	TGCGCCAGCAGCCAAGACTATTCAGGGGAGGCCGGGGAGCTGTTTTTT	CASSQDYSGEAGELFF
TRBV7-9	few	-	TRBJ2-7	TGTGCCAGCAGCCTCCGGACAGACCCAACCTACGAGCAGTACTTC	CASSLRTDPTYEQYF
TRBV6-5	-	-	TRBJ1-1	TGTGCCAGCAGGCCCAGCAGTGCTAACACTGAAGCTTTCTTT	CASRPSSANTEAFF
TRBV3-1/TRBV3-2	-	TRBD2	TRBJ2-3	TGTGCCAGTCAGACTAGCGGGGGCCCAGATACGCAGTATTTT	CASQTSGGPDTQYF
TRBV29-1	-	-	TRBJ2-7	TGCAGCGTTACTCATTCAGTGGTTAGAGGAGAGCAGTACTTC	CSVTHSVVRGEQYF
TRBV7-2	-	-	TRBJ2-2	TGTGCCAGCAGCTTAGGCCAACACACCGGGGAGCTGTTTTTT	CASSLGQHTGELFF
TRBV4-2	-	TRBD2	TRBJ2-1	TGTGCCAGCAGCCAGTGGGCGGGGGGACCGGGCAGGTCCTACAATGAGCAGTTCTTC	CASSQWAGGPGRSYNEQFF
TRBV3-1/TRBV3-2	-	TRBD1	TRBJ1-5	TGTGCCAGCAGCCACCCCCGGGACAGGGTGATTCAGCCCCAGCATTTT	CASSHPRDRVIQPQHF
TRBV28	-	TRBD1	TRBJ1-5	TGTGCCAGCAGTTTAGCCACAGGGGGCAATCAGCCCCAGCATTTT	CASSLATGGNQPQHF
TRBV7-9	-	-	TRBJ2-7	TGTGCCAGCAGTCCGGACAGTGGCTACGAGCAGTACTTC	CASSPDSGYEQYF
TRBV28	-	TRBD1	TRBJ1-2	TGTGCCAGCAGTCCGACCGGACAGGGGGCGTTCTATGGCTACACCTTC	CASSPTGQGAFYGYTF
TRBV3-1/TRBV3-2	-	-	TRBJ1-3	TGTGCCAGCAGTCCGACCCTGGGGTCTGGAAACACCATATATTTT	CASSPTLGSGNTIYF
TRBV12-3/TRBV12-4	-	-	TRBJ2-1	TGTGCCAGCGGAGCCTCTTACAATGAGCAGTTCTTC	CASGASYNEQFF
TRBV9	-	-	TRBJ1-1	TGTGCCAGCAGCGTTTCGGGGGGCTCGAACACTGAAGCTTTCTTT	CASSVSGGSNTEAFF
TRBV5-6	-	-	TRBJ1-1	TGTGCCAGCAGCCAGACTGCCGGGCAGGTCAACACTGAAGCTTTCTTT	CASSQTAGQVNTEAFF
TRBV10-2	-	TRBD1	TRBJ1-4	TGCGCCAGCAGTCGGGACAGTACATATGAAAAACTGTTTTTT	CASSRDSTYEKLFF
TRBV3-1/TRBV3-2	-	TRBD2	TRBJ2-1	TGTGCCAGCAGCCAAGATGGGGAGGGTGAGCAGTTCTTC	CASSQDGEGEQFF
TRBV3-1/TRBV3-2	-	-	TRBJ1-2	TGTGCCAGCAGCCCGGGGACCGGGCGGGATGGCTACACCTTC	CASSPGTGRDGYTF
TRBV28	-	-	TRBJ1-2	TGTGCCAGCAGTTTAGGCAGGGGAGGCGGCTACACCTTC	CASSLGRGGGYTF
TRBV6-5	-	TRBD1	TRBJ2-5	TGTGCCAGCAGTTCTCGGACAGGTTCGCGAGAGACCCAGTACTTC	CASSSRTGSRETQYF
TRBV19	-	-	TRBJ1-1	TGTGCCAGTAGACTGGACGGAATGAACACTGAAGCTTTCTTT	CASRLDGMNTEAFF
TRBV2	-	-	TRBJ2-7	TGTGCCAGCAGTGTAAGGTGGATGAGCTCCTACGAGCAGTACTTC	CASSVRWMSSYEQYF
TRBV6-4	-	TRBD2	TRBJ2-1	TGTGCCAGCAGTGACTCTAGCGGGGGCCCTCAGAAGCAGTTCTTC	CASSDSSGGPQKQFF
TRBV9	-	-	TRBJ1-1	TGTGCCAGCAGCGGGGGGACGGGACTAGGTGAAGCTTTCTTT	CASSGGTGLGEAFF